One sample yielded the 14 T cell receptor beta chains listed below, sequenced in a study of OX40 agonist ivuxolimab in advanced cancers. Repertoires were generated with immunoSEQ multiplex PCR, while TCRdb's copy carries only in-frame clones and drops some. The profile covers more than 30,000 clones, with around 83% appearing a single time and 2% to 3% taken by the ten largest. The source material was CD4+ or CD8+ T cells sorted from blood, sampled in a trial of the OX40 agonist ivuxolimab. Source of these receptors: an adult with an advanced solid tumor such as melanoma, head and neck, liver or kidney cancer.

The V gene is TRBV19, the J gene TRBJ1-5, with TRBD1 matching over 10 bases. CDR3 length: 14 amino acids. Germline CDR1 LNHDA, CDR2 SQIVND (reference sequence). The V segment lost 3 bases and the J segment 6 bases; nucleotides outside the gene matches: 2. The CDR3 here is CASSIGDRGQPQHF. DNA of the CDR3: TGTGCCAGTAGTATTGGGGACAGGGGTCAGCCCCAGCATTTT.

The chain carries TRBV6-5 and TRBJ1-5; possibly TRBD1 for D (5 bases). The germline V gene has CDR1 MNHEY and CDR2 SVGAGI. The V and J ends lost 8 bases and 1 base respectively, with 15 bases between them. The CDR3 is made up of 15 amino acids. Here the CDR3 DNA reads TGTGCCAGCCAAAGAACAGGAGGAAGCAATCAGCCCCAGCATTTT. It codes for CASQRTGGSNQPQHF.

The chain couples TRBV5-1 to TRBJ2-1; D might be TRBD1 (6 bases). The length of the CDR3 is 15 residues. CDR1 and CDR2 (germline): SGHRS, YFSETQ. V dropped 0 bases and J dropped 6 bases, with 13 bases sitting between them. CDR3 sequence reads: CASSLDRALGNEQFF. The CDR3 DNA sequence: TGCGCCAGCAGCTTGGACAGGGCGCTCGGCAATGAGCAGTTCTTC. Full variable domain (rest looked up from reference TRBV5-1 and TRBJ2-1): KAGVTQTPRYLIKTRGQQVTLSCSPISGHRSVSWYQQTPGQGLQFLFEYFSETQRNKGNFPGRFSGRQFSNSRSEMNVSTLELGDSALYLCASSLDRALGNEQFFGPGTRLTVL.

V and J are TRBV10-2 and TRBJ1-5, with D hard to call. CDR1 is WSHSY and CDR2 is SAAADI in the germline V gene. The germline V and J ends were trimmed by 3 bases and 0 bases, with 9 bases remaining between them. This CDR3 spans 15 amino acids. CDR3 sequence reads: CASSEWFSSNQPQHF. The CDR3 region has the DNA TGCGCCAGCAGTGAATGGTTTTCTAGCAATCAGCCCCAGCATTTT.

The chain couples TRBV7-9 to TRBJ2-7; unclear D gene. Trimming took off 3 bases at V and 2 bases at J, with 5 bases between the two ends. Germline lookup yields CDR1 SEHNR and CDR2 FQNEAQ (reference sequence). The CDR3 spans 12 residues. The CDR3: CASSFTTYEQYF. Here the CDR3 DNA reads TGTGCCAGCAGCTTTACCACCTACGAGCAGTACTTC.

The V gene is TRBV5-1, the J gene TRBJ2-5; TRBD2 matches 8 bases. Germline V gene data show CDR1 as SGHRS and CDR2 as YFSETQ. The CDR3 totals 15 residues. V lost 0 bases, J lost 4 bases, and 5 bases stayed unmatched. CDR3 region: CASSLDGGAGETQYF. The CDR3 DNA reads as TGCGCCAGCAGCTTGGACGGGGGGGCCGGAGAGACCCAGTACTTC. The whole variable domain, remainder taken from reference TRBV5-1 and TRBJ2-5, is KAGVTQTPRYLIKTRGQQVTLSCSPISGHRSVSWYQQTPGQGLQFLFEYFSETQRNKGNFPGRFSGRQFSNSRSEMNVSTLELGDSALYLCASSLDGGAGETQYFGPGTRLLVL.

J is TRBJ1-2 and V is TRBV2, with D uncertain. The V end lost 6 bases, the J end lost 1 base, and 15 bases lay between the germline ends. Germline V gene sequence: CDR1 SNHLY, CDR2 FYNNEI. The CDR3 spans 15 residues. CDR3 DNA sequence: TGTGCCAGCAGCACCCCGGAAACCCTTAACTATGGCTACACCTTC. It yields the protein CASSTPETLNYGYTF.

This sequence joins TRBV6-5 and TRBJ2-3, with TRBD1 as a possible D gene (6 bases). Germline V gene lookup returns CDR1 MNHEY and CDR2 SVGAGI. The CDR3 extends over 15 amino acids. Trimming removed 6 bases from V and 2 bases from J, with 15 bases in between. The CDR3 loop reads CASSPQGLTTDTQYF. For the CDR3, the DNA is TGTGCCAGCAGCCCTCAGGGGTTAACCACAGATACGCAGTATTTT.

This chain joins TRBV19 and TRBJ1-1; D unclear. Trimming took 2 bases from V and 1 from J, leaving 11 bases between them. Germline loops: CDR1 LNHDA, CDR2 SQIVND (reference sequence). The CDR3 length is 15 residues. The CDR3 region has the DNA TGTGCCAGTAGTATACCGTCCGTTGGGAACACTGAAGCTTTCTTT. Residues: CASSIPSVGNTEAFF.

Regarding this clone: The conserved final phenylalanine or tryptophan is absent from the CDR3, which likely points to a read error. As DNA, the CDR3 is TGTGCCAGCAGCTTGAGGGACAGGGGTGCTTCACCCCTCCACTCT. Translating gives CASSLRDRGASPLHS. The chain combines TRBV11-1 with TRBJ1-6; 10 nucleotides align to TRBD1. Per germline, CDR1 SGHAT and CDR2 FQDESV (reference sequence). This CDR3 region has 15 residues. V was pared by 3 bases and J by 9 bases, with 5 bases of the junction left unmatched.

V usage is TRBV9 and J usage is TRBJ1-1; D uncertain. Between the trimmed V and J ends, which lost 1 base and 4 bases, there was a span of 8 bases. The CDR3 has 13 residues. Germline V gene data show CDR1 as SGDLS and CDR2 as YYNGEE. The CDR3 spells CASSVQPGTEAFF. The CDR3 bases are TGTGCCAGCAGCGTACAACCGGGCACTGAAGCTTTCTTT.

The chain employs TRBV2 and TRBJ2-3; D gene uncertain. V was trimmed by 3 bases and J by 13 bases, leaving 17 bases between them. The germline gives CDR1 SNHLY, CDR2 FYNNEI. The CDR3 consists of 13 residues. This CDR3 reads CASSDIAPGSKYF. The CDR3 DNA reads as TGTGCCAGCAGTGACATTGCCCCGGGTAGTAAGTATTTT.

The chain has TRBV13 and TRBJ1-2; perhaps TRBD1 as D (6 bases). The V end lost 5 bases, the J end lost 3 bases, and 16 bases lay between the germline ends. Germline CDR1 and CDR2: PRHDT and FYEKMQ (reference sequence). This CDR3 spans 15 amino acids. CDR3 protein: CASSTRQAGYYGYTF. As DNA, the CDR3 is TGTGCCAGCAGCACCCGACAGGCGGGGTACTATGGCTACACCTTC.

This clone was recorded only once. The rearrangement uses TRBV19 and TRBJ2-1; D is unclear. The CDR3 has 15 amino acids. Between the trimmed V and J ends, which lost 9 bases and 5 bases, there was a span of 20 bases. Germline CDR1 reads LNHDA; CDR2 reads SQIVND (reference sequence). CDR3 nucleotide sequence: TGTGCCAGGACCTATAAGGATGGCGTGGACAATGAGCAGTTCTTC. This gives the protein CARTYKDGVDNEQFF.